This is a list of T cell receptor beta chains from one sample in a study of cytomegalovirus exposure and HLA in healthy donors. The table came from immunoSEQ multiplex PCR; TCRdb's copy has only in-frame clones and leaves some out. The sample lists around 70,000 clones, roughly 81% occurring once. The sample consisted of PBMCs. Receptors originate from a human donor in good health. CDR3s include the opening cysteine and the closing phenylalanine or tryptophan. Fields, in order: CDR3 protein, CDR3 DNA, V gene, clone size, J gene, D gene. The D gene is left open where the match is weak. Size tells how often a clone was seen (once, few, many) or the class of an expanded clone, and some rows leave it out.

CASSRLAGGTETQYF	TGTGCCAGCAGTCGCCTAGCGGGAGGGACAGAGACCCAGTACTTC	TRBV5-6	-	TRBJ2-5	TRBD2
CASSSYRTGGDEQYF	TGTGCCAGCAGCTCTTATAGGACAGGGGGCGACGAGCAGTACTTC	TRBV5-4	-	TRBJ2-7	TRBD1
CASSLAFGSRGEAFF	TGTGCCAGCAGCTTGGCGTTTGGGTCTCGGGGGGAAGCTTTCTTT	TRBV5-6	-	TRBJ1-1	-
CASSSSTSRVWNTEAFF	TGTGCCAGCAGCTCTTCGACTTCCAGGGTTTGGAACACTGAAGCTTTCTTT	TRBV11-2	-	TRBJ1-1	-
CASSPPGLAGVETQYF	TGTGCCAGCAGCCCACCGGGACTAGCGGGAGTCGAGACCCAGTACTTC	TRBV5-6	-	TRBJ2-5	TRBD2
CASSSTDSIRNIQYF	TGTGCCAGCAGCTCTACCGACTCAATTAGAAACATTCAGTACTTC	TRBV5-6	few	TRBJ2-4	-
CASSVRAGVGNEQFF	TGTGCCAGCAGTGTTCGAGCGGGAGTAGGAAATGAGCAGTTCTTC	TRBV6-4	few	TRBJ2-1	TRBD2
CASSLGPGGENQPQHF	TGCGCCAGCAGCTTGGGGCCCGGAGGGGAAAATCAGCCCCAGCATTTT	TRBV5-1	-	TRBJ1-5	-
CASSLEGQGRSAFF	TGTGCCAGCAGCTTGGAGGGACAGGGAAGATCAGCTTTCTTT	TRBV5-4	-	TRBJ1-1	TRBD1
CASSLGRSNYGYTF	TGTGCCAGCAGCTTGGGCAGGTCTAACTATGGCTACACCTTC	TRBV5-6	-	TRBJ1-2	-
CASSRGRGNEKLFF	TGTGCCAGCAGCCGAGGGAGGGGTAATGAAAAACTGTTTTTT	TRBV11-2	-	TRBJ1-4	-
CASSFGGGRRGYTF	TGTGCCAGCAGCTTCGGCGGGGGGCGCAGGGGCTACACCTTC	TRBV6-5	-	TRBJ1-2	-
CASSWSRGLNTEAFF	TGCGCCAGCAGCTGGTCTAGGGGCTTGAACACTGAAGCTTTCTTT	TRBV5-1	-	TRBJ1-1	-
CASSFRTGGSGANVLTF	TGCGCCAGCAGCTTCCGGACAGGGGGCTCTGGGGCCAACGTCCTGACTTTC	TRBV5-1	-	TRBJ2-6	TRBD1